These T cell receptor beta chains were read from a single sample in a study of cytomegalovirus exposure and HLA in healthy donors. Assay used: immunoSEQ multiplex PCR; TCRdb lists only in-frame clones, some missing. The table shows some 120,000 clones, with over 6.5% occurring only once. The sequenced sample was PBMCs. These TCRs come from a woman aged 40-49 years in good health and CMV-seropositive. The CDR3 runs from the conserved cysteine through the conserved F or W. A D gene is named only where the DNA matches it firmly. Not every row has a clone size; where given, it reads once, few, many or a size class.

V	J	size	D	DNA	CDR3
TRBV7-6	TRBJ1-2	NA	NA	TGTGCCAGCAGCACCGACAGGAACTATGGCTACACCTTC	CASSTDRNYGYTF
TRBV11-2	TRBJ1-1	few	NA	TGTGCCAGCAGCTTAGACGGGACACCTAACACTGAAGCTTTCTTT	CASSLDGTPNTEAFF
TRBV7-9	TRBJ1-2	few	NA	TGTGCCAGCAGCTTAGTATCTAACTATGGCTACACCTTC	CASSLVSNYGYTF
TRBV6-5	TRBJ2-6	few	NA	TGTGCCAGCAGTTACAAAGAGGGATCCGGGGCCAACGTCCTGACTTTC	CASSYKEGSGANVLTF
TRBV9	TRBJ1-4	NA	NA	TGTGCCAGCAGCGTAGACAGGGATGAAAAACTGTTTTTT	CASSVDRDEKLFF
TRBV5-6	TRBJ1-3	few	NA	TGTGCCAGCAGCCCCCCAAGGGGAGGGGCTGGAAACACCATATATTTT	CASSPPRGGAGNTIYF
TRBV6-5	TRBJ1-6	NA	TRBD1	TGTGCCAGCAGTTACCGGGACAGATCGGATTCACCCCTCCACTTT	CASSYRDRSDSPLHF
TRBV19	TRBJ2-3	few	NA	TGTGCCACCCGACGGGGGGACACCCTCACAGATACGCAGTATTTT	CATRRGDTLTDTQYF
TRBV6-5	TRBJ2-2	NA	NA	TGTGCCAGCAGTTACTCGGGCGGAGGGACCGGGGAGCTGTTTTTT	CASSYSGGGTGELFF
TRBV7-9	TRBJ1-1	NA	TRBD1	TGTGCCAGCAGCTCAAACAGGGGAATTTACACTGAAGCTTTCTTT	CASSSNRGIYTEAFF
TRBV25-1	TRBJ2-7	few	NA	TGTGCCAGCAGGCGGCAAGTCTACGAGCAGTACTTC	CASRRQVYEQYF
TRBV30	TRBJ2-4	NA	NA	TGTGCCTGGAGTGTGGCTGGGGGCGGGAACATTCAGTACTTC	CAWSVAGGGNIQYF
TRBV7-3	TRBJ2-2	few	NA	TGTGCCAGCAGAGGTAGAGGGGGTGCCGGGGAGCTGTTTTTT	CASRGRGGAGELFF
TRBV2	TRBJ1-1	few	TRBD1	TGTGCCAGCAGTGAAAGGCCGACAGGGCAGGCTTTCTTT	CASSERPTGQAFF
TRBV6-6	TRBJ2-5	few	NA	TGTGCCAGCAGCCGACCTGGCCGAGGAGAGACCCAGTACTTC	CASSRPGRGETQYF
TRBV29-1	TRBJ2-7	NA	NA	TGCAGCTTCCGGGACATAGACTACGAGCAGTACTTC	CSFRDIDYEQYF
TRBV6-1	TRBJ2-3	NA	TRBD1	TGTGCCAGCAGTGAACGGACAGGTGGGGCTCGAGTCTCTAGCACAGATACGCAGTATTTT	CASSERTGGARVSSTDTQYF
TRBV2	TRBJ2-7	few	TRBD2	TGTGCCAGCAGTGAAGGTGTCGGGGGGACCTACGAGCAGTACTTC	CASSEGVGGTYEQYF
TRBV6-5	TRBJ1-2	NA	TRBD1	TGTGCCAGCAGTTCATCCCGGGACAGGGGGCTTTTGAGCTACACCTTC	CASSSSRDRGLLSYTF
TRBV5-4	TRBJ2-2	NA	NA	TGTGCCAGCAGCTTTGACAGAACGAACACCGGGGAGCTGTTTTTT	CASSFDRTNTGELFF
TRBV14	TRBJ1-4	few	TRBD1	TGTGCCAGCAGCCAAGTAACAGGGGGCAATAAAAAACTGTTTTTT	CASSQVTGGNKKLFF
TRBV10-1	TRBJ2-7	NA	NA	TGCGCCAGCAGTGAGCGGCGGGGGGACAGATTCTACGAGCAGTACTTC	CASSERRGDRFYEQYF
TRBV12-5	TRBJ2-7	NA	NA	TGTGCTAGTGGCGGGGGGCGAGAGCAGTACTTC	CASGGGREQYF
TRBV4-1	TRBJ1-5	NA	TRBD1	TGCGCCAGCAGCCAAGATAGGGACAGGATAAGCAATCAGCCCCAGCATTTT	CASSQDRDRISNQPQHF